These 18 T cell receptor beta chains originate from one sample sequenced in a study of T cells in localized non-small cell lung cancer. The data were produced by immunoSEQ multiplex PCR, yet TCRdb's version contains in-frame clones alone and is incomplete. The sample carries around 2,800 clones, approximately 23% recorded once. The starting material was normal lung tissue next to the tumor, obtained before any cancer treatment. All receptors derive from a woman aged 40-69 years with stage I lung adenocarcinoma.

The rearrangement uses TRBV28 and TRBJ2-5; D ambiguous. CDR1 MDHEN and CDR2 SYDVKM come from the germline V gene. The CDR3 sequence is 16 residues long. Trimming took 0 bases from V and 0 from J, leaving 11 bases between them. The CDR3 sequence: CASSLWVGGDQETQYF. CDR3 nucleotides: TGTGCCAGCAGTTTATGGGTAGGTGGAGACCAAGAGACCCAGTACTTC. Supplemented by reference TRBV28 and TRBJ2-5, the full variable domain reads DVKVTQSSRYLVKRTGEKVFLECVQDMDHENMFWYRQDPGLGLRLIYFSYDVKMKEKGDIPEGYSVSREKKERFSLILESASTNQTSMYLCASSLWVGGDQETQYFGPGTRLLVL.

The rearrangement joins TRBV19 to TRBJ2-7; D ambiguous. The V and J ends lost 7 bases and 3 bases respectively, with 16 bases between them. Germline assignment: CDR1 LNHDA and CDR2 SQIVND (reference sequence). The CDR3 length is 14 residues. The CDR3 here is CASTPTWEVYEQYF. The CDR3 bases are TGTGCCAGTACCCCAACATGGGAAGTCTACGAGCAGTACTTC. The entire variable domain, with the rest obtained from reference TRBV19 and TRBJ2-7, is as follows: DGGITQSPKYLFRKEGQNVTLSCEQNLNHDAMYWYRQDPGQGLRLIYYSQIVNDFQKGDIAEGYSVSREKKESFPLTVTSAQKNPTAFYLCASTPTWEVYEQYFGPGTRLTVT.

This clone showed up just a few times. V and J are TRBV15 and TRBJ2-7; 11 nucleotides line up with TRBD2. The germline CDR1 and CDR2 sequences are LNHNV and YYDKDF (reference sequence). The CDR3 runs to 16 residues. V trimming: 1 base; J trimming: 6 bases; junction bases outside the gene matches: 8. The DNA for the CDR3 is TGTGCCACCAGCAGAGGACGGGGGCTAGCGGGAGGCGAGCAGTACTTC. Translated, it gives CATSRGRGLAGGEQYF.

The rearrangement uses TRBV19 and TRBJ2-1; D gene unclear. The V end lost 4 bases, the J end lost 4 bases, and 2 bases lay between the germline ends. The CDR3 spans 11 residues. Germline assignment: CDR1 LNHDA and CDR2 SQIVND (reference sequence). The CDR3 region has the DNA TGTGCCAGTAGTAATTACAATGAGCAGTTCTTC. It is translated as CASSNYNEQFF. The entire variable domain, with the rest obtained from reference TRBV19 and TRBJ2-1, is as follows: DGGITQSPKYLFRKEGQNVTLSCEQNLNHDAMYWYRQDPGQGLRLIYYSQIVNDFQKGDIAEGYSVSREKKESFPLTVTSAQKNPTAFYLCASSNYNEQFFGPGTRLTVL.

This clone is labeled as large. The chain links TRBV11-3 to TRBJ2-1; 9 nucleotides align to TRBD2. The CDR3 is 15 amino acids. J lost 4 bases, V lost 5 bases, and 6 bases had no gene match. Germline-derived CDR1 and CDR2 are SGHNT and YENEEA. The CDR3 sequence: CASSQTSGPYNEQFF. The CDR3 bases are TGTGCCAGCAGCCAAACTAGCGGGCCTTACAATGAGCAGTTCTTC.

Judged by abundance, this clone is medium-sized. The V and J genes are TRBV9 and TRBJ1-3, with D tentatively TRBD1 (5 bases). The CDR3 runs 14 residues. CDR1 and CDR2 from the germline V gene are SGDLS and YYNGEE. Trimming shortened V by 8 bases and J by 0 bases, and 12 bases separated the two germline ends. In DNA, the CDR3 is TGTGCCAGGTCGAGGGGTGACTCTGGAAACACCATATATTTT. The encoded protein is CARSRGDSGNTIYF.

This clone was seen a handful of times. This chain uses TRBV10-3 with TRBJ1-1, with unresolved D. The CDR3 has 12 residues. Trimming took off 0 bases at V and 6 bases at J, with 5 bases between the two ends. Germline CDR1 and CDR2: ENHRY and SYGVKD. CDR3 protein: CAISESVAEAFF. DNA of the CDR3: TGTGCCATCAGTGAGTCGGTAGCTGAAGCTTTCTTT.

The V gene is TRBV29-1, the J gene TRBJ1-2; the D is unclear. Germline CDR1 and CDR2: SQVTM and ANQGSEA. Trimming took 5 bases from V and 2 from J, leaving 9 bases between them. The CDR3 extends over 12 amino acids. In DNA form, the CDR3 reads TGCAGCGTTCAGGACGGAAACTATGGCTACACCTTC. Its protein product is CSVQDGNYGYTF.

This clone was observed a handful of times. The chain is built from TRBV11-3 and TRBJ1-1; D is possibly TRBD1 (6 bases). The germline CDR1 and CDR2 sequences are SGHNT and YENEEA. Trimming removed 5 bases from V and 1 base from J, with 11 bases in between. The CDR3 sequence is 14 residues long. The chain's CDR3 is CASSQAGENTEAFF. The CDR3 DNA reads TGTGCCAGCAGCCAGGCAGGGGAGAACACTGAAGCTTTCTTT.

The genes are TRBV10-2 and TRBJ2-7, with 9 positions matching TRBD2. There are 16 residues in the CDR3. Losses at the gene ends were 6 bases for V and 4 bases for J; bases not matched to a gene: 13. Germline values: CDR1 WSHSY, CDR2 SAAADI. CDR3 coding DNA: TGCGCCAGCAGGCTCCCCTGCGGGAGGGCCCGGTACGAGCAGTACTTC. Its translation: CASRLPCGRARYEQYF.

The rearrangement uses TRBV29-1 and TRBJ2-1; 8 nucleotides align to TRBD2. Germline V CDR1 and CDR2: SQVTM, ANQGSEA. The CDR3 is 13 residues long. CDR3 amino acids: CSTSGSSYNEQFF. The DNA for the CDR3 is TGCAGTACAAGCGGGAGCTCCTACAATGAGCAGTTCTTC.

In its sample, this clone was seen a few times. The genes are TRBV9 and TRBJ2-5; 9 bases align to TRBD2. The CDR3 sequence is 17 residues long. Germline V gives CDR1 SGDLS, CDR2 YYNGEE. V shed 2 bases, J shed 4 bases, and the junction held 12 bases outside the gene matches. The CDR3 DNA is TGTGCCAGCAGCGTCGTCGCTTTAGCGGGAGCGGGAGAGACCCAGTACTTC. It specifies CASSVVALAGAGETQYF.

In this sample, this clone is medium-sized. The CDR3 region has the DNA TGTGCCCACCGAGGGGGGAGTGACGAGACCCAGTACTTC. Its translation: CAHRGGSDETQYF. The chain combines TRBV6-8 with TRBJ2-5; the D call may be TRBD1 or TRBD2 (6 bases each). This CDR3 comprises 13 residues. Germline assignment: CDR1 MNHGY and CDR2 SAAAGT. V was pared by 11 bases and J by 5 bases, with 18 bases between.

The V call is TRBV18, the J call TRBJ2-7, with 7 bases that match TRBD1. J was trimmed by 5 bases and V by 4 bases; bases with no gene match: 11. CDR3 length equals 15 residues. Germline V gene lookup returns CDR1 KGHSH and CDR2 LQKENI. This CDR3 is CASSRNTGVGNEQYF. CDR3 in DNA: TGTGCCAGCTCACGAAATACAGGGGTGGGGAACGAGCAGTACTTC.

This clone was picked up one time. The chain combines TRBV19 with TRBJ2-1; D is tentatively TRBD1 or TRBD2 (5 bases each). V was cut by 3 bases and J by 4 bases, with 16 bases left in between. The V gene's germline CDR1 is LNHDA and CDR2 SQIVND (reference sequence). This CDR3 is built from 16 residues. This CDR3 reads CASSMGRAPTYNEQFF. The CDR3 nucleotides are TGTGCCAGTAGTATGGGACGAGCCCCCACGTACAATGAGCAGTTCTTC.

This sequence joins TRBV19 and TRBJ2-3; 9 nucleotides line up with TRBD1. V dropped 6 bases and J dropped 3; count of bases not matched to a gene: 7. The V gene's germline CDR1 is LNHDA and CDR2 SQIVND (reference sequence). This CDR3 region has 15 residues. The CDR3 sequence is CASRLDRGGTDTQYF. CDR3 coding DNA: TGTGCCAGTAGACTCGACAGGGGGGGAACAGATACGCAGTATTTT.

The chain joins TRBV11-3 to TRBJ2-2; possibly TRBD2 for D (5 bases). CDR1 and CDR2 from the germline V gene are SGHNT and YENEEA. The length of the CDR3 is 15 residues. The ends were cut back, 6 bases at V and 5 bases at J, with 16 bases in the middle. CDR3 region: CASRFDTGGTGELFF. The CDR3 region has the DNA TGTGCCAGCAGATTCGACACGGGCGGGACCGGGGAGCTGTTTTTT.

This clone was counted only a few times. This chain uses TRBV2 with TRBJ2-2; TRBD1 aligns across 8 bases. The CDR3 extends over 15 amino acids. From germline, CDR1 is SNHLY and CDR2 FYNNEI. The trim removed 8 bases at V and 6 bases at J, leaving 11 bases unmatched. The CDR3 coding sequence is TGTGCCAGCTCCTGGGGAGGACAGGGCGCCGGGGAGCTGTTTTTT. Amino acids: CASSWGGQGAGELFF. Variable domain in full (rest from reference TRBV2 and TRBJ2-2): EPEVTQTPSHQVTQMGQEVILRCVPISNHLYFYWYRQILGQKVEFLVSFYNNEISEKSEIFDDQFSVERPDGSNFTLKIRSTKLEDSAMYFCASSWGGQGAGELFFGEGSRLTVL.